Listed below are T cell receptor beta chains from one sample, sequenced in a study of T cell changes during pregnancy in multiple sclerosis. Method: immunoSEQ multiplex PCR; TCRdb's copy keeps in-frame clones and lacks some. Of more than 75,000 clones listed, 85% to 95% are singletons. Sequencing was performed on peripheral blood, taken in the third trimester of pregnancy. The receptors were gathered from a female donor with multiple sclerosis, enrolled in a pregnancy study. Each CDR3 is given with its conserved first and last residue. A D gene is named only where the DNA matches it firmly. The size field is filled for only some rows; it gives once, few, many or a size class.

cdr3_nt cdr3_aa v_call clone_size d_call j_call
TGTGCCAGCAGTAAAATGGGGACAGGCTACTCCTACGAGCAGTACTTC CASSKMGTGYSYEQYF TRBV25-1 NA TRBD1 TRBJ2-7
TGTGCCAGCAGCTTAGGGACAGGGGGAAAAGGTGGCTACACCTTC CASSLGTGGKGGYTF TRBV11-2 NA TRBD1 TRBJ1-2
TGTGCCAGCAGCTTATTACAGGGTAACCACAATGAGCAGTTCTTC CASSLLQGNHNEQFF TRBV11-3 NA NA TRBJ2-1
TGTGCCAGCAGCTCACCGGGACAGTCTCGGGTCCCCCTCCACTTT CASSSPGQSRVPLHF TRBV7-3 few TRBD1 TRBJ1-6
TGTGCCAGCAGCCCCGGCCGGGAAAGGTGGAACACTGAAGCTTTCTTT CASSPGRERWNTEAFF TRBV7-8 NA NA TRBJ1-1
TGTGCCAGCAGTAGCAGCGGGAACACTGAAGCTTTCTTT CASSSSGNTEAFF TRBV7-6 NA NA TRBJ1-1
TGTGCCACCCTCGGGGGAGATCGGACTGAAGCTTTCTTT CATLGGDRTEAFF TRBV6-5 NA NA TRBJ1-1
TGTGCCAGCAGTTTAACCGGGACAGGGCCCACCGGGGAGCTGTTTTTT CASSLTGTGPTGELFF TRBV6-5 once TRBD1 TRBJ2-2
TGTGCCAGCAGTCAGGACTTCTACGAGCAGTACTTC CASSQDFYEQYF TRBV6-1 NA NA TRBJ2-7
TGTGCCAGCAGCGTAATAGCGGGGGTGGAGACCCAGTACTTC CASSVIAGVETQYF TRBV9 NA TRBD2 TRBJ2-5